This TCR beta chain emerged from a study of PD-L1 blockade in urothelial cancer. V lost 3 bases to trimming and J lost 5 bases, with 13 bases between them. The germline CDR1 and CDR2 sequences are LNHDA and SQIVND (reference sequence). This CDR3 spans 14 amino acids. Produced via immunoSEQ multiplex PCR; TCRdb's table is partial and in-frame only. The top ten hold around 5.7% of the sample, which has roughly 63,000 clones, more than 80% seen once. Study-level points and caveats: Below-median pretreatment blood TCR clonality was associated with improved progression-free and overall survival.

Indicated time point: pretreatment peripheral blood. As concerns this clone: Its cognate antigen is unknown.

This sequence originates from a man aged 65 to 79 with urothelial cancer. The rearrangement joins TRBV19 to TRBJ1-1; D may be TRBD1 (5 bases). The specimen comprised PBMCs, sampled around atezolizumab (anti-PD-L1) treatment. Here the CDR3 reads CASSISGFGTEAFF. Written as DNA, the CDR3 is TGTGCCAGTAGTATTTCAGGGTTCGGAACTGAAGCTTTCTTT.